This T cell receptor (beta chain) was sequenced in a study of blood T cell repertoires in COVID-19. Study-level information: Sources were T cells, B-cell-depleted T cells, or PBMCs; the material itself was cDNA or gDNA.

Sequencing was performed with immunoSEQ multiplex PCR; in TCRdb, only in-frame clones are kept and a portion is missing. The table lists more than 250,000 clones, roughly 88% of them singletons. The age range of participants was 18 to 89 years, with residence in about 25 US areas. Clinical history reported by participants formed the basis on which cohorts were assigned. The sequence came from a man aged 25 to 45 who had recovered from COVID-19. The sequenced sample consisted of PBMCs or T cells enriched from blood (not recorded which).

The CDR3 loop is CASSKEKSGHRNTEAFF. CDR3 in DNA: TGTGCCAGCAGCAAAGAGAAATCCGGACATCGGAACACTGAAGCTTTCTTT. The chain has TRBV21-1 and TRBJ1-1; the table calls TRBD1, which could not be checked here. TRBV21-1 is a documented pseudogene. The CDR3 is 17 amino acids.